This T cell receptor beta chain comes out of a study of identical twins. The germline V gene has CDR1 SNHLY and CDR2 FYNNEI. CDR3 size: 17 residues. V lost 6 bases and J lost 4; bases outside the gene matches: 12. A universal primer site came from template switching; cDNA carried unique molecular identifiers. TCRdb redid the calling of the 5' RACE reads with MiXCR, one entry per CDR3 protein. The sample lists a few hundred thousand distinct CDR3 sequences, roughly an eighth seen once, with about 0.94% in the top ten. Notes on this clonotype: What it binds is unknown.

General observations from the study: Invariant T cells like MAIT and iNKT could partly confound the zero-insertion analyses. High-abundance cord blood beta clonotypes had fewer insertions; memory repertoires showed none.

These same data were also listed under a study on yellow fever vaccine responses in identical twins. That paper notes: Twins reportedly had a vaccine T cell response that seemed partly convergent, partly personalized.

V gene TRBV2 combines with J gene TRBJ2-3; TRBD2 matches at 11 bases. Sample: CD4+ T cells sorted from blood. This sequence originates from a woman aged 18-30 years in good health. The CDR3 DNA sequence: TGTGCCAGCAGCAGACCCCAACTAGCGGGGGTCGCAGATACGCAGTATTTT. Translation gives CASSRPQLAGVADTQYF.